These 32 T cell receptor beta chains were all obtained from the same sample, sequenced in a study of metastatic and nonmetastatic thyroid tumors. Thyroid surgery took place with no prior treatment in any patient. TCRdb ran MiXCR on the PCR reads. The sample yields about 35,000 clones, 29% seen once. Input material: blood. Source of these receptors: a female donor with papillary thyroid cancer or a benign thyroid nodule (not recorded which). Some clones in this sample may be carry-over from other donors' samples.

This clone was seen at least ten times. The rearrangement links TRBV7-9 to TRBJ2-7; D is perhaps TRBD1 or TRBD2 (6 bases each). The CDR3 contains 15 residues. Trimming removed 1 base at V and 2 bases at J, with 12 bases between. In germline, CDR1 is SEHNR, CDR2 FQNEAQ (reference sequence). The CDR3 nucleotides are TGTGCCAGCAGCTTAGGGGGGGCCCGGCCCTACGAGCAGTACTTC. This codes for CASSLGGARPYEQYF.

V is TRBV6-1 and J is TRBJ2-7, with D perhaps matching TRBD1 (5 bases). CDR3 length equals 17 residues. Trimming left V 5 bases short and J 3 bases short, with 23 bases between. CDR1 is MNHNS, CDR2 SASEGT, per germline. The DNA for the CDR3 is TGTGCCAGCAGTCGAAGACTGATGACAGCCTCTCTCTACGAGCAGTACTTC. It is translated as CASSRRLMTASLYEQYF.

This clone has only one observation. The CDR3 loop is CSSLTSSYEQYF. The CDR3 bases are TGCAGTTCCCTGACTAGTAGCTACGAGCAGTACTTC. The V and J genes are TRBV20-1 and TRBJ2-7, with D perhaps matching TRBD2 (6 bases). Germline assignment: CDR1 DFQATT and CDR2 SNEGSKA (reference sequence). The length of the CDR3 is 12 residues. V was trimmed by 8 bases and J by 3 bases, leaving 14 bases between them.

With respect to this clone: At one end the junction does not follow the germline gene, possibly because of a read error. The V and J genes are TRBV2 and TRBJ2-3, with 16 bases fitting TRBD2. The CDR3 length is 20 residues. The germline CDR1 and CDR2 sequences are SNHLY and FYNNEI. CDR3 nucleotides: TGTGCCAGCAGTGTCGGGACTAGCGGGGGGGCCACGAGGGGTACAGATACTCAGTATTTT. This sequence encodes CASSVGTSGGATRGTDTQYF.

This clone was observed many times. V and J are TRBV6-1 and TRBJ2-7, with 11 positions matching TRBD1. The CDR3 sequence is 15 residues long. Germline V CDR1 and CDR2: MNHNS, SASEGT. Trimming removed 5 bases from V and 2 bases from J; junction bases left unmatched: 5. CDR3 region: CASSRDRGATYEQYF. DNA of the CDR3: TGTGCCAGCAGTAGGGACAGGGGGGCAACCTACGAGCAGTACTTC.

This clone is classed as medium-sized. V is TRBV6-1 and J is TRBJ2-7; D gene unclear. CDR1 MNHNS and CDR2 SASEGT come from the germline V gene. The CDR3 has 10 amino acids. Trimming removed 10 bases from V and 3 bases from J, with 7 bases in between. CDR3 sequence (DNA): TGTGCCACCCTATACTACGAGCAGTACTTC. This gives the protein CATLYYEQYF.

Turning to this clone: A read error may explain this, as a much larger clone is one base away. CDR3 in amino acids: CAIGTRGELFF. The CDR3 DNA reads as TGTGCCATCGGGACGCGGGGGGAACTGTTTTTT. The rearrangement links TRBV27 to TRBJ1-4, with D tentatively TRBD1 (5 bases). The V gene lost 10 bases and the J gene lost 12 bases, with 15 bases spanning the gap. CDR3 length equals 11 residues. CDR1 MNHEY and CDR2 SMNVEV come from the germline V gene (reference sequence).

This clone appeared many times. The chain recombines TRBV18 with TRBJ2-6; D remains unclear. Germline assignment: CDR1 KGHSH and CDR2 LQKENI. CDR3 size: 17 residues. V lost 3 bases and J lost 0, with 12 bases in between. CDR3 sequence: CASSPSSRISGANVLTF. Here the CDR3 DNA reads TGTGCCAGCTCACCTTCATCGCGTATCTCTGGGGCCAACGTCCTGACTTTC.

In its sample, this clone was seen many times. V and J are TRBV14 and TRBJ2-2; 8 bases are shared with TRBD1. CDR3 length equals 18 residues. The V gene's germline CDR1 is SGHDN and CDR2 FVKESK. V trimming: 1 base; J trimming: 5 bases; junction bases outside the gene matches: 12. The CDR3, as DNA: TGTGCCAGCAGCCAAGGAAGAAGAGACAGGGGTAGGACCGGGGAGCTGTTTTTT. This codes for CASSQGRRDRGRTGELFF. The whole variable domain, remainder taken from reference TRBV14 and TRBJ2-2, is EAGVTQFPSHSVIEKGQTVTLRCDPISGHDNLYWYRRVMGKEIKFLLHFVKESKQDESGMPNNRFLAERTGGTYSTLKVQPAELEDSGVYFCASSQGRRDRGRTGELFFGEGSRLTVL.

This clone was counted a few times. As the CDR3 is not closed by the conserved phenylalanine or tryptophan, this likely results from a read error. The V gene is TRBV27, the J gene TRBJ2-7; D possibly corresponds to TRBD1 (6 bases). Germline CDR1 MNHEY, CDR2 SMNVEV (reference sequence). V lost 7 bases to trimming and J lost 6 bases, with 22 bases between them. This CDR3 comprises 15 residues. CDR3 sequence reads: CASKRSGTSPLEQYL. DNA of the CDR3: TGTGCCAGCAAGAGGAGTGGGACATCCCCCCTCGAGCAGTACCTC.

This clone showed up just once. The same CDR3 can be traced to other DNA sequences in this sample. This rearrangement joins TRBV5-1 to TRBJ2-3, with 8 bases identical to TRBD2. Germline CDR1 reads SGHRS; CDR2 reads YFSETQ. There are 16 residues in the CDR3. With V trimmed by 6 bases and J by 5 bases, 14 bases remained unmatched. DNA of the CDR3: TGCGCCAGCACCATGTTTCCTCGGGAGGGGAGAGATACGCAGTATTTT. It specifies CASTMFPREGRDTQYF.

Many counts were recorded for this clone. The chain couples TRBV6-5 to TRBJ2-7; 9 nucleotides match TRBD2. Germline trimming cut 2 bases from V and 3 bases from J; bases unmatched to any gene: 2. CDR1 and CDR2 (germline): MNHEY, SVGAGI. This CDR3 has 14 amino acids. CDR3 nucleotide sequence: TGTGCCAGCAGTTACCGCGGGAGGGACTACGAGCAGTACTTC. Translation: CASSYRGRDYEQYF.

This clone was detected once. V and J are TRBV5-1 and TRBJ2-7; no clear D gene. The CDR3 is 12 residues long. Deletions cut 6 bases from V and 6 bases from J, with 13 bases between. CDR1 is SGHRS and CDR2 is YFSETQ in the germline V gene. The CDR3 DNA follows: TGCGCCAGCACCCCCGACTGGGGCGAGCAGTACTTC. It specifies CASTPDWGEQYF.

The chain uses TRBV4-2 and TRBJ1-4; D is perhaps TRBD1 (5 bases). CDR1 is LGHNA and CDR2 is YNFKEQ in the germline V gene. The CDR3 length is 14 residues. The V and J ends lost 1 base and 8 bases respectively, with 11 bases between them. CDR3 region: CASSQVGLYEKLFF. CDR3 nucleotide sequence: TGTGCCAGCAGCCAAGTGGGACTTTACGAAAAACTGTTTTTT.

This clone was recorded many times. The chain couples TRBV24-1 to TRBJ2-5; no firm D call. The CDR3 sequence is 15 residues long. Trimming took 2 bases from V and 4 from J, leaving 13 bases between them. Germline V lookup: CDR1 KGHDR, CDR2 SFDVKD. The CDR3 DNA reads TGTGCCACCAGTGATTCGGGTCCTTCGAGAGAGACCCAGTACTTC. Translating it yields CATSDSGPSRETQYF.

This clone has more than one count but fewer than ten. A much larger clonotype is one base distant, so this may be a read error. The limits of the CDR3 on the DNA are not certain, so only TCRdb's listed CDR3 is given. This rearrangement joins TRBV29-1 to TRBJ1-2. Germline V gene lookup returns CDR1 SQVTM and CDR2 ANQGSEA. The CDR3 is 11 residues long, counting both termini. This CDR3 is CSVGSSYGCTF.

V gene TRBV11-2 combines with J gene TRBJ2-1; 8 bases are a match to TRBD2. V lost 1 base, J lost 9 bases, and 2 bases stayed unmatched. The CDR3 covers 13 residues. CDR1 and CDR2 (germline): SGHAT, FQNNGV. CDR3 sequence reads: CASSLAGGGEQFF. CDR3 in DNA: TGTGCCAGCAGCTTAGCGGGAGGGGGTGAGCAGTTCTTC.

This clone has a handful of counts. A read error may be the cause here, since a much bigger clone is one base away. The V and J genes are TRBV11-3 and TRBJ2-2; D is possibly TRBD2 (5 bases). Germline assignment: CDR1 SGHNT and CDR2 YENEEA. With 1 base removed from V and 9 bases from J, the gap between germline ends came to 18 bases. The CDR3 contains 16 residues. The CDR3 DNA sequence: TGTGCCAGCAGCTTAGCAGCGGTATCAGTGCCCTGGGAGCTGTTTTTT. It yields the protein CASSLAAVSVPWELFF.

This clone was detected many times. The V call is TRBV28, the J call TRBJ1-4, with D possibly TRBD1 on 5 matching bases. The ends were cut back, 7 bases at V and 0 bases at J, with 15 bases in the middle. The CDR3 has 16 amino acids. Germline V lookup: CDR1 MDHEN, CDR2 SYDVKM. CDR3 coding DNA: TGTGCCAGCACCTACCTCAGGGAGACAACTAATGAAAAACTGTTTTTT. The encoded protein is CASTYLRETTNEKLFF.

The rearrangement uses TRBV4-2 and TRBJ2-2, with 9 bases lining up with TRBD1. The CDR3 extends over 18 amino acids. The germline gives CDR1 LGHNA, CDR2 YNFKEQ. The V and J ends lost 0 bases and 4 bases, in that order; junction bases with no gene match: 9. The CDR3, as DNA: TGTGCCAGCAGCCAAGATCTCCCGGGACAGGGTACCACCGGGGAGCTGTTTTTT. Residues: CASSQDLPGQGTTGELFF.

This chain connects TRBV11-2 to TRBJ1-4, with D maybe TRBD1 (5 bases). V was shortened by 1 base and J by 1 base, with 16 bases between the two germline ends. The CDR3 sequence is 18 residues long. The germline V gene encodes CDR1 SGHAT and CDR2 FQNNGV. DNA for the CDR3: TGTGCCAGCAGCTTAGGTTCCATCTTGAGGGGAACTAATGAAAAACTGTTTTTT. This encodes CASSLGSILRGTNEKLFF.

This clone was counted only a few times. The CDR3 region has the DNA TGTGCCAGCAGCGTAGTTATCAACACAGGGGGCACTGAAGCTTTCTTT. The encoded protein is CASSVVINTGGTEAFF. The chain uses TRBV9 and TRBJ1-1; 8 nucleotides line up with TRBD1. In germline, CDR1 is SGDLS, CDR2 YYNGEE. The CDR3 is made up of 16 amino acids. V lost 0 bases and J lost 4; bases outside the gene matches: 8.

This clone was recorded only once. The V and J genes are TRBV11-2 and TRBJ1-1; 11 positions agree with TRBD1. Germline CDR1 reads SGHAT; CDR2 reads FQNNGV. V was pared by 5 bases and J by 2 bases, with 7 bases of the junction left unmatched. The CDR3 runs to 16 residues. This chain's CDR3 is CASSAGTGGFNTEAFF. As DNA, the CDR3 is TGTGCCAGCAGCGCCGGGACAGGGGGGTTCAACACTGAAGCTTTCTTT. The entire variable domain, with the rest obtained from reference TRBV11-2 and TRBJ1-1, is as follows: EAGVAQSPRYKIIEKRQSVAFWCNPISGHATLYWYQQILGQGPKLLIQFQNNGVVDDSQLPKDRFSAERLKGVDSTLKIQPAKLEDSAVYLCASSAGTGGFNTEAFFGQGTRLTVV.

This clone has ten or more counts. Other nucleotide sequences from this sample produce the same CDR3. This chain uses TRBV15 with TRBJ2-7; TRBD1 is a possible D gene (6 bases). Germline loops: CDR1 LNHNV, CDR2 YYDKDF (reference sequence). The V end lost 3 bases, the J end lost 5 bases, and 14 bases lay between the germline ends. CDR3 length equals 14 residues. CDR3 loop: CATSSNRAGHEQYF. DNA for the CDR3: TGTGCCACCAGCAGCAACAGGGCCGGTCACGAGCAGTACTTC.

This clone was recorded many times. This chain connects TRBV2 to TRBJ1-1; D is perhaps TRBD1 (6 bases). CDR1 and CDR2 from the germline V gene are SNHLY and FYNNEI. Trimming took off 6 bases at V and 6 bases at J, with 17 bases between the two ends. This CDR3 has 14 residues. The CDR3 nucleotides read TGTGCCAGCAGCCCCTCGGGGGGGCGGCCTGAAGCTTTCTTT. Amino acids: CASSPSGGRPEAFF.

At least ten counts were recorded for this clone. V is TRBV19 and J is TRBJ2-5, with TRBD2 matching 7 bases. Per germline, CDR1 LNHDA and CDR2 SQIVND (reference sequence). The CDR3 totals 15 residues. Trimming took 3 bases from V and 4 from J; bases not matched to a gene: 8. CDR3 sequence reads: CASSIRASGLETQYF. Written as DNA, the CDR3 is TGTGCCAGTAGTATTAGGGCTAGCGGCCTAGAGACCCAGTACTTC.

The sample holds many counts of this clone. The V and J genes are TRBV10-3 and TRBJ1-2; D is undetermined. The CDR3 sequence is 13 residues long. Trimming cost V 3 bases and J 2 bases, with 7 bases left between them. CDR1 ENHRY and CDR2 SYGVKD come from the germline V gene. This chain's CDR3 is CAISEWGNYGYTF. The CDR3 nucleotides read TGTGCCATCAGTGAATGGGGAAACTATGGCTACACCTTC.

A remark on this clone: A read error may account for a junction end that differs from germline. The V and J genes are TRBV12-5 and TRBJ2-1, with D unclear. From germline, CDR1 is LGHNT and CDR2 FRNRAP. The CDR3 length is 13 residues. Here the CDR3 reads CASGPDLYYEQFF. The CDR3 bases are TGTGCTAGTGGTCCGGACCTCTACTATGAGCAGTTCTTC.

This clone has only one observation. V usage is TRBV9 and J usage is TRBJ1-4; no definite D call. CDR1 is SGDLS, CDR2 YYNGEE, per germline. The CDR3 extends over 17 amino acids. Between the trimmed V and J ends, which lost 3 bases and 3 bases, there was a span of 18 bases. The CDR3 DNA follows: TGTGCCAGCAGCGCCTCAGAACAAGTCCTTCCTAATGAAAAACTGTTTTTT. Translated, it gives CASSASEQVLPNEKLFF.

V gene TRBV28 combines with J gene TRBJ2-3; TRBD1 is a possible D gene (7 bases). Trimming cost V 7 bases and J 3 bases, with 26 bases left between them. The length of the CDR3 is 18 residues. Looked up from germline, CDR1 is MDHEN and CDR2 is SYDVKM. The CDR3 sequence: CASIRGLTGTDYTDTQYF. Here the CDR3 DNA reads TGTGCCAGCATCCGGGGCTTGACAGGGACGGACTATACAGATACGCAGTATTTT.

In this sample, this clone turned up a few times. The chain joins TRBV6-1 to TRBJ2-3; D ambiguous. Trimming removed 8 bases at V and 3 bases at J, with 15 bases between. This CDR3 region has 14 residues. The germline CDR1 and CDR2 sequences are MNHNS and SASEGT. The CDR3 spells CASPDGARTDTQYF. CDR3 nucleotide sequence: TGTGCCAGCCCGGATGGCGCTAGGACAGATACGCAGTATTTT.

Concerning this clone itself: The sample contains more than one DNA sequence encoding this CDR3. This chain connects TRBV7-3 to TRBJ2-1, with D hard to call. The CDR3 is made up of 12 amino acids. The V gene lost 0 bases and the J gene lost 9 bases, with 6 bases spanning the gap. Germline V gene sequence: CDR1 SGHTA, CDR2 FQGTGA. The CDR3 region has the DNA TGTGCCAGCAGCTTAACCGGTGGTGAGCAGTTCTTC. Protein: CASSLTGGEQFF. Drawing the rest from reference TRBV7-3 and TRBJ2-1, the complete variable domain is GAGVSQTPSNKVTEKGKYVELRCDPISGHTALYWYRQSLGQGPEFLIYFQGTGAADDSGLPNDRFFAVRPEGSVSTLKIQRTERGDSAVYLCASSLTGGEQFFGPGTRLTVL.